This T cell receptor (beta chain) came from a study of a mutant IDH1 vaccine in newly diagnosed glioma. Study in general: The first vaccination came 4-6 weeks after radiotherapy alone, or with temozolomide cycles. Most patients had received both radiotherapy and temozolomide, the prior options being radiotherapy, temozolomide, or both.

This table comes from immunoSEQ multiplex PCR, and its TCRdb copy is limited to in-frame clones, with some not included. This table has 70,000 to 100,000 clones, about 91% appearing once. This clone occurred once. Antigen unknown. A read error may account for a junction end that differs from germline. The CDR3 covers 12 residues. CDR1 and CDR2 (germline): MDHEN, SYDVKM. Time point meaning: week 5, during vaccination. Vaccination used 300 ug of mutant IDH1 20-mer peptide per dose, with topical imiquimod. This clonotype was sampled from a woman in her forties or fifties with glioma. The genes are TRBV28 and TRBJ2-7; D is perhaps TRBD2 (6 bases). The material was PBMCs, obtained from a glioma patient whose treatment included an IDH1 peptide vaccine. Here the CDR3 reads CATSLGGYEQYF. Written as DNA, the CDR3 is TGTGCCACCAGTTTGGGGGGCTACGAGCAGTACTTC.